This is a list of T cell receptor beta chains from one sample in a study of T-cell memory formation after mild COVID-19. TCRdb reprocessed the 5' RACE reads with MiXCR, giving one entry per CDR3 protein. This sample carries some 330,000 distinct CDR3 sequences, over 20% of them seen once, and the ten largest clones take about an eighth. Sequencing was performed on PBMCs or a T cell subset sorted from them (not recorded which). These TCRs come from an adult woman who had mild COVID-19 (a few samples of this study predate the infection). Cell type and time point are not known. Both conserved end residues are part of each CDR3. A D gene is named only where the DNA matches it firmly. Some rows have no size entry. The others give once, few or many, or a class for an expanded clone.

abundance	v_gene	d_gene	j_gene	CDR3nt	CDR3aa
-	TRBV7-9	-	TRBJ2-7	TGTGCCAGCGGGGACGACTCCTACGAGCAGTACTTC	CASGDDSYEQYF
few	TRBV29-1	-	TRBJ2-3	TGCAGCGTTGAAGGGGACACAGACACAGATACGCAGTATTTT	CSVEGDTDTDTQYF
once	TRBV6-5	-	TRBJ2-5	TGTGCCAGCAGTTCCCCCTGGAGGGGGGCAGAGACCCAGTACTTC	CASSSPWRGAETQYF
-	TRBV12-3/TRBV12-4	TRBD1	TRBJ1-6	TGTGCCAGCAGTTTGGGGACAGGAAATTCACCCCTCCACTTT	CASSLGTGNSPLHF
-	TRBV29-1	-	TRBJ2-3	TGCAGCGTTGTCAGGGGCCCAGATACGCAGTATTTT	CSVVRGPDTQYF
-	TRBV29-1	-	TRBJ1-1	TGCAGCGTTCAGGGGACAATACTGAACACTGAAGCTTTCTTT	CSVQGTILNTEAFF
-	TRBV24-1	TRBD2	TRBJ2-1	TGTGCCACCAGTGATTTCAAGCGGGAGGGCGTCCCCCGGGGGGATGAGCAGTTCTTC	CATSDFKREGVPRGDEQFF
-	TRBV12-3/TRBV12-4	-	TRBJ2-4	TGTGCCAGCAGCGTCGGCCCCCTGAACATTCAGTACTTC	CASSVGPLNIQYF
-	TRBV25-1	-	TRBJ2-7	TGTGCCAGCAGTGAAAGGACAGCAACCTACGAGCAGTACTTC	CASSERTATYEQYF
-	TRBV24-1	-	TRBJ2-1	TGTGCCACCAGAGATTGGGATGAGCAGTTCTTC	CATRDWDEQFF
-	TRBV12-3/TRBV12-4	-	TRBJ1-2	TGTGCCAGCAGTTTACGTGACAGAGGCGGCCTCAACTATGGCTACACCTTC	CASSLRDRGGLNYGYTF
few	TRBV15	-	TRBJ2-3	TGTGCCACCAGCAGAGAGGGATCTACGCAGTATTTT	CATSREGSTQYF
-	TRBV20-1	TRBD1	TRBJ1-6	TGCAGGGGGACCGGACAGGGGGAAGCTTCACCCCTCCACTTT	CRGTGQGEASPLHF
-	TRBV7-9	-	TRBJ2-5	TGTGCCAGCATCCCGTCCCGACTCCAAGAGACCCAGTACTTC	CASIPSRLQETQYF
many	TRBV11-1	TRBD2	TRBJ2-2	TGTGCCAGCAGCCGCAGTTGGGGGGGAAACACCGGGGAGCTGTTTTTT	CASSRSWGGNTGELFF
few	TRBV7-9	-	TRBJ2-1	TGTGCCAGCAGCTTAAGGGGTCGGCACAATGAGCAGTTCTTC	CASSLRGRHNEQFF
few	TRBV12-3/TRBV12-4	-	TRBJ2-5	TGTGCCAGCCTCCGGGGAGGGGGGGAGACCCAGTACTTC	CASLRGGGETQYF
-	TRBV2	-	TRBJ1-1	TGTGCCAGCAGTGACCAGGGGCTCACTGAAGCTTTCTTT	CASSDQGLTEAFF
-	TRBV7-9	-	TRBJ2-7	TGTGCCAGCAGCCACCTCCAGGGAGTCGAGCAGTACTTC	CASSHLQGVEQYF
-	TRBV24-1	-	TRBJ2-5	TGTGCCACCAGTGAGCAAGAGACCCAGTACTTC	CATSEQETQYF
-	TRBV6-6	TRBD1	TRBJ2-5	TGTGCCAGCAGCCGCCTCCGGGACAGCCAAGAGACCCAGTACTTC	CASSRLRDSQETQYF
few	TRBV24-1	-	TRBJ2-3	TGTGCCACCAGTGACCCCGACAGGCCCACAGATACGCAGTATTTT	CATSDPDRPTDTQYF
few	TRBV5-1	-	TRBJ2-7	TGCGCCAGCAGCTTAGGCGACTTGACTCCCTACGAGCAGTACTTC	CASSLGDLTPYEQYF
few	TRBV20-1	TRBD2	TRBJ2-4	TGCAGTGCTAGAAGACTAGCTGACGCGGTAGGCATTCAGTACTTC	CSARRLADAVGIQYF
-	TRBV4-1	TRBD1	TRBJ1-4	TGCGCCAGCAGCGCCAGGGGGGGGACTAATGAAAAACTGTTTTTT	CASSARGGTNEKLFF
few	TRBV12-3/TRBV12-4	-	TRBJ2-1	TGTGCCAGCAGTTTAGCAGCCTGGGGGCGATCCAATGAGCAGTTCTTC	CASSLAAWGRSNEQFF
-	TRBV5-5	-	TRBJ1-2	TGTGCCAGCAGCCCCATCCTGTGGGCGAGTGGGTATGGCTACACCTTC	CASSPILWASGYGYTF
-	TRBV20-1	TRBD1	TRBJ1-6	TGCAGTGCCCGGGACAGGGGATCCTATAATTCACCCCTCCACTTT	CSARDRGSYNSPLHF
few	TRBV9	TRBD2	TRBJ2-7	TGTGCCAGCAGCGTAGACGGGGGGAACGAGCAGTACTTC	CASSVDGGNEQYF
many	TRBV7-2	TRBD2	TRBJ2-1	TGTGCCAGCCGCGGACTAGCGGGGGGGCCTAGCTCCTACAATGAGCAGTTCTTC	CASRGLAGGPSSYNEQFF
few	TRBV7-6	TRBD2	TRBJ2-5	TGTGCCAGCAGCCCGTTAGCGGGAGAGGAGACCCAGTACTTC	CASSPLAGEETQYF
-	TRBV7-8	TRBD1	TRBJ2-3	TGTGCCAGCAGCCGGACAGGGACTCAGTCGGATACGCAGTATTTT	CASSRTGTQSDTQYF
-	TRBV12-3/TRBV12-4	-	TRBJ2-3	TGTGCCAGCAGTCCCTGGACGGGGGATACGCAGTATTTT	CASSPWTGDTQYF
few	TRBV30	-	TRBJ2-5	TGTGCCTGGAGTGGACCTTTCTTGGGGGGGGCCCCAGAGACCCAGTACTTC	CAWSGPFLGGAPETQYF
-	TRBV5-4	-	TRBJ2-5	TGTGCCAGCAGCTTGCGGGCGGGAAGCGAAGAGACCCAGTACTTC	CASSLRAGSEETQYF
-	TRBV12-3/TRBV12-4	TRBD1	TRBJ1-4	TGTGCCAGCAGTCCAGGGGACAGCTATAATGAAAAACTGTTTTTT	CASSPGDSYNEKLFF
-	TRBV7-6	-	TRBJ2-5	TGTGCCAGCAGCCCCATGAGGCTTGGTATCGAGACCCAGTACTTC	CASSPMRLGIETQYF
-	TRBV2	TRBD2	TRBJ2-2	TGTGCCAGCAGTGATTTTCGGGGGGTGATCCCCGGGGAGCTGTTTTTT	CASSDFRGVIPGELFF
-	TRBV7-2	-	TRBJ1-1	TGTGCCAGCAGCTCGACATTTCCCACTGAAGCTTTCTTT	CASSSTFPTEAFF
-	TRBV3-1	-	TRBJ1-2	TGTGCCAGCAGCCAAGTACGAGGGGACTATGGCTACACCTTC	CASSQVRGDYGYTF
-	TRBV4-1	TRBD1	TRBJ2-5	TGCGCCAGCAGCCCGACAGGGGCCAAAGAGACCCAGTACTTC	CASSPTGAKETQYF
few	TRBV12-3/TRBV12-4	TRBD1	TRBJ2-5	TGTGCCAGCAGTCCCCGAGGACAGGGGGCGAGAGAGACCCAGTACTTC	CASSPRGQGARETQYF
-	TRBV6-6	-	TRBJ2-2	TGTGCCAGCAGTTACGTTCGCAGTACAAACACCGGGGAGCTGTTTTTT	CASSYVRSTNTGELFF
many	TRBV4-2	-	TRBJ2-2	TGTGCCAGCAGCCGGGGCCCCGGGGAGCTGTTTTTT	CASSRGPGELFF
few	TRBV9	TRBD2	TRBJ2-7	TGTGCCAGCAGCGTGCCTAGCGGTAAAAGCTCCTACGAGCAGTACTTC	CASSVPSGKSSYEQYF
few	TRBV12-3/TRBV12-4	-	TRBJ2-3	TGTGCCAGCAGTTTTGGGGGACTGATGACCACAGATACGCAGTATTTT	CASSFGGLMTTDTQYF
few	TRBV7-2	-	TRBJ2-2	TGTGCCAGCAGCTTAGCGCTAGCAGGGACCGGGGAGCTGTTTTTT	CASSLALAGTGELFF